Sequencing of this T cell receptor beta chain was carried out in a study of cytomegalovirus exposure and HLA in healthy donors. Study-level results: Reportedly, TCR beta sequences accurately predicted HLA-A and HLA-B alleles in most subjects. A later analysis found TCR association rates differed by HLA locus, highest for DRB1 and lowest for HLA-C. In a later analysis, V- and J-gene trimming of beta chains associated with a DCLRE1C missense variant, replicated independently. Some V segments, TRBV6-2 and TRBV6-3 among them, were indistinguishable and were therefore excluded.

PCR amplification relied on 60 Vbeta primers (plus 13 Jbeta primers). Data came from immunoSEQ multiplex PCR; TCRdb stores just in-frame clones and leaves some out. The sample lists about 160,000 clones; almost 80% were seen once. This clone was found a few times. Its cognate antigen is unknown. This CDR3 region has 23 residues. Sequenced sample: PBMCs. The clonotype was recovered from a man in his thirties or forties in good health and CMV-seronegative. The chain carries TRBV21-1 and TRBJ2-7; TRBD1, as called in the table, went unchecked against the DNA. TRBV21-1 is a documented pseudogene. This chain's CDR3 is CASSNPLIESPTGTGAYSYEQYF. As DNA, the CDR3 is TGTGCCAGCAGCAATCCCCTAATAGAAAGTCCGACCGGGACAGGGGCGTACTCCTACGAGCAGTACTTC.